This record looks at one T cell receptor (beta chain) sequence and its context. Its antigen is unidentified. This sample was taken from a study of CD8 T cells in Susac syndrome. Overall study results and limits: An acknowledgment was made by the study that its TCR sequencing and HLA analysis involved relatively few individuals.

The CDR3 sequence is 14 residues long. Trimming shortened V by 8 bases and J by 5 bases, and 18 bases separated the two germline ends. CDR1 is MGHDK and CDR2 is SYGVNS in the germline V gene. cDNA came from approximately 0.5 to 1 ug RNA primed by random hexamers. TCRdb itself ran the immunoSEQ multiplex PCR reads through MiXCR, one entry per CDR3 protein. The sample holds around 270,000 distinct CDR3 sequences, 89% seen once. From blood CD8+ and CD4+ T cells, the TCR beta chain was sequenced. The chain is built from TRBV25-1 and TRBJ2-5; D is unclear. The material sequenced was CD8+ T cells from PBMCs. The clonotype comes from a human donor with multiple sclerosis. The chain's CDR3 is CASSHVGSMETQYF. In nucleotides, the CDR3 is TGTGCCAGCTCCCATGTCGGGTCAATGGAGACCCAGTACTTC.